This T cell receptor (beta chain) originates from a study of blood T cell repertoires in COVID-19. Study-level information: COVID-19 samples collected from the United States, Italy and Spain covered acute and convalescent phases. T cells, B-cell-depleted T cells, or PBMCs provided the cDNA or gDNA that served as material.

In the source study's methods: Using reference gene primer amplification, nucleated cell counts were estimated. Produced via immunoSEQ multiplex PCR; TCRdb's table is partial and in-frame only. V and J calls plus clone size are reproduced from that table; the DNA served to infer D and trimming. The table includes about 110,000 clones, more than 80% detected once. The CDR3 is made up of 15 amino acids. J was trimmed by 7 bases and V by 1 base; bases with no gene match: 4. Germline-derived CDR1 and CDR2 are MRHNA and SNTAGT. The sample taken for sequencing was peripheral blood. The genes are TRBV6-4 and TRBJ2-1; 10 bases line up with TRBD1. This TCR was sampled from a woman in her thirties or forties with acute or convalescent COVID-19. For the CDR3, the DNA is TGTGCCAGCAGTGACTGGGACAGGGGTTGGAATGAGCAGTTCTTC. This sequence encodes CASSDWDRGWNEQFF.